One sample yielded the 17 T cell receptor beta chains listed below, sequenced in a study of siplizumab effects on memory and regulatory T cells. Profiled with immunoSEQ multiplex PCR; TCRdb holds only in-frame clones, not every one. The repertoire holds around 100,000 clones, with about 94% as singletons. Sequencing was carried out using non-Treg CD4+ T cells sorted from blood. Receptors were obtained from a human donor in good health.

The chain is built from TRBV5-4 and TRBJ2-3; 7 nucleotides align to TRBD2. The CDR3 loop spans 17 amino acids. Trimming at V came to 1 base and at J to 0 bases, leaving 8 bases not matched to a gene. CDR1 SGHNT and CDR2 YYREEE come from the germline V gene (reference sequence). CDR3 sequence: CASSLSREVESTDTQYF. The CDR3 coding sequence is TGTGCCAGCAGCTTGTCACGGGAGGTTGAGAGCACAGATACGCAGTATTTT.

This chain uses TRBV11-3 with TRBJ2-2, with 12 bases matching TRBD2. V shed 5 bases and J 5 bases; nucleotides not matched to a gene: 9. The germline CDR1 and CDR2 sequences are SGHNT and YENEEA. CDR3 size: 17 residues. CDR3 loop: CASSAETSGRLTGELFF. As DNA, the CDR3 is TGTGCCAGCAGCGCCGAGACTAGCGGGAGATTGACCGGGGAGCTGTTTTTT.

The rearrangement links TRBV6-1 to TRBJ2-2; 8 nucleotides align to TRBD1. Per the germline V gene, CDR1 is MNHNS and CDR2 is SASEGT. CDR3 length: 16 residues. With 1 base clipped from V and 4 bases from J, the junction kept 5 bases outside the gene matches. CDR3: CASSEVGDRSTGELFF. In nucleotides, the CDR3 is TGTGCCAGCAGTGAAGTGGGGGACAGGTCCACCGGGGAGCTGTTTTTT.

The chain has TRBV12-5 and TRBJ1-1; 8 bases match TRBD1. V was pared by 1 base and J by 8 bases, with 6 bases of the junction left unmatched. Germline V lookup: CDR1 LGHNT, CDR2 FRNRAP. This CDR3 spans 14 amino acids. CDR3 in amino acids: CASGLGTGKQEAFF. In nucleotides, the CDR3 is TGTGCTAGTGGTTTGGGGACAGGGAAACAAGAAGCTTTCTTT.

This clone was seen a single time. This chain connects TRBV6-5 to TRBJ2-4; 8 bases align to TRBD1. J was trimmed by 3 bases and V by 2 bases; bases with no gene match: 3. CDR1 and CDR2 from the germline V gene are MNHEY and SVGAGI. The CDR3 has 15 amino acids. This CDR3 reads CASSYGGQGKNIQYF. The CDR3 coding sequence is TGTGCCAGCAGTTACGGCGGACAGGGCAAAAACATTCAGTACTTC.

The V and J genes are TRBV30 and TRBJ2-3; D is unresolved. Trimming shortened V by 3 bases and J by 3 bases, and 4 bases separated the two germline ends. The V gene's germline CDR1 is GTSNPN and CDR2 SVGIG (reference sequence). The CDR3 spans 11 residues. The CDR3, as DNA: TGTGCCTGGAGATTAACAGATACGCAGTATTTT. Translating gives CAWRLTDTQYF.

The chain uses TRBV29-1 and TRBJ1-1; D remains unclear. CDR3 length: 12 amino acids. CDR1 and CDR2 from the germline V gene are SQVTM and ANQGSEA. Trimming shortened V by 5 bases and J by 6 bases, and 13 bases separated the two germline ends. CDR3 protein: CSVPNGFSEAFF. In DNA, the CDR3 is TGCAGCGTTCCGAATGGTTTCTCTGAAGCTTTCTTT.

The chain carries TRBV5-1 and TRBJ2-3; 15 bases line up with TRBD2. V shed 1 base, J shed 4 bases, and the junction held 16 bases outside the gene matches. The CDR3 runs 21 residues. Germline lookup yields CDR1 SGHRS and CDR2 YFSETQ. The CDR3 sequence: CASSLTSFPGLAGGSADTQYF. CDR3 in DNA: TGCGCCAGCAGCTTGACCTCATTTCCGGGACTAGCGGGAGGTTCAGCAGATACGCAGTATTTT.

For this clone: Different DNA sequences within this sample yield the same CDR3. The V gene is TRBV30, the J gene TRBJ2-3; 7 nucleotides agree with TRBD1. The V and J ends lost 3 bases and 1 base, in that order; junction bases with no gene match: 1. CDR1 GTSNPN and CDR2 SVGIG come from the germline V gene (reference sequence). This CDR3 is 13 amino acids long. The CDR3 DNA sequence: TGTGCCTGGAGAGACAGGGGCACAGATACGCAGTATTTT. This translates into CAWRDRGTDTQYF.

The CDR3 nucleotides are TGTGCCAGCAGCCCAAACCTCGGAGGGCTAGCGGCACCCCACTACGAGCAGTACTTC. It specifies CASSPNLGGLAAPHYEQYF. The genes are TRBV7-9 and TRBJ2-7, with TRBD2 matching 7 bases. In germline, CDR1 is SEHNR, CDR2 FQNEAQ (reference sequence). The V segment lost 5 bases and the J segment 3 bases; nucleotides outside the gene matches: 22. This CDR3 spans 19 amino acids.

The gene calls are TRBV5-1 and TRBJ1-3; 10 nucleotides agree with TRBD1. The ends lost 1 base at V and 2 bases at J; junction bases unmatched: 3. There are 16 residues in the CDR3. Germline CDR1 is SGHRS and CDR2 is YFSETQ. The CDR3 DNA sequence: TGCGCCAGCAGCTTGCGACAGGGGGCCGCTGGAAACACCATATATTTT. Translation gives CASSLRQGAAGNTIYF.

The chain is built from TRBV29-1 and TRBJ2-7; no firm D call. The V gene's germline CDR1 is SQVTM and CDR2 ANQGSEA. V lost 4 bases and J lost 0, with 10 bases in between. The CDR3 is made up of 13 amino acids. The chain's CDR3 is CSVGRFSSYEQYF. CDR3 DNA sequence: TGCAGCGTTGGCCGTTTCAGCTCCTACGAGCAGTACTTC.

CDR3 in DNA: TGCGCCAGCAGCTTCTTGGCAGGACATGACTACGAGCAGTACTTC. Translated, it gives CASSFLAGHDYEQYF. This chain uses TRBV5-1 with TRBJ2-7; tentatively, D is TRBD1 (5 bases). This CDR3 contains 15 residues. The V gene lost 2 bases and the J gene lost 3 bases, with 15 bases spanning the gap. Germline V lookup: CDR1 SGHRS, CDR2 YFSETQ.

V gene TRBV18 combines with J gene TRBJ1-2; TRBD1 is a possible D gene (6 bases). The CDR3 loop spans 16 amino acids. The V and J ends lost 4 bases and 2 bases respectively, with 17 bases between them. Germline V gene data show CDR1 as KGHSH and CDR2 as LQKENI. CDR3 in DNA: TGTGCCAGCTCACTTAACGCACAGGGTATCAACTATGGCTACACCTTC. It is translated as CASSLNAQGINYGYTF.

This clone has a single count. The rearrangement joins TRBV5-1 to TRBJ2-3, with TRBD1 matching over 7 bases. The CDR3 is 14 amino acids. V lost 4 bases, J lost 5 bases, and 7 bases stayed unmatched. Germline-derived CDR1 and CDR2 are SGHRS and YFSETQ. CDR3 protein: CASSPRTGIDTQYF. The CDR3 DNA sequence: TGCGCCAGCAGCCCCCGGACAGGAATAGATACGCAGTATTTT.

In the case of this clone: Germline is not matched at one junction end, which may reflect a read error. The CDR3 loop reads CASGISIRVSHEQYF. The CDR3 region has the DNA TGTGCCAGCGGAATTTCTATCAGGGTCTCCCACGAGCAGTACTTC. This sequence joins TRBV2 and TRBJ2-7; tentative D call: TRBD1 (5 bases). CDR1 SNHLY and CDR2 FYNNEI come from the germline V gene. The CDR3 has 15 amino acids. Variable domain in full (rest from reference TRBV2 and TRBJ2-7): EPEVTQTPSHQVTQMGQEVILRCVPISNHLYFYWYRQILGQKVEFLVSFYNNEISEKSEIFDDQFSVERPDGSNFTLKIRSTKLEDSAMYFCASGISIRVSHEQYFGPGTRLTVT.

The sample holds one count of this clone. CDR3 DNA: TGTGCCAGCTCACCACCTAAGGGCCCTAACTATGGCTACACCTTC. It encodes CASSPPKGPNYGYTF. The chain is built from TRBV18 and TRBJ1-2, with D unresolved. Between the trimmed V and J ends, which lost 0 bases and 0 bases, there was a span of 8 bases. Per the germline V gene, CDR1 is KGHSH and CDR2 is LQKENI. The length of the CDR3 is 15 residues.